The 27 T cell receptor beta chains listed next were all sequenced from one sample in a study of blood T cell repertoires in COVID-19. The table came from immunoSEQ multiplex PCR; TCRdb's copy has only in-frame clones and leaves some out. Counted here are 250,000 to 300,000 clones, roughly 85% occurring once; the ten biggest clones make up 6.6%. Sequencing was done on a sample of PBMCs or T cells enriched from blood (not recorded which). These TCRs come from a woman aged 45-59 years who had been exposed to COVID-19.

This chain uses TRBV19 with TRBJ1-5; a weak D match, TRBD1 (5 bases). CDR3 length equals 14 residues. Germline values: CDR1 LNHDA, CDR2 SQIVND (reference sequence). Trimming left V 9 bases short and J 1 base short, with 13 bases between. This CDR3 reads CASVGLVSNQPQHF. The CDR3, as DNA: TGTGCCAGCGTGGGGCTGGTAAGCAATCAGCCCCAGCATTTT.

DNA for the CDR3: TGTGCCAGTAGTGCCCCCCTACAGGGTAGCACTGAAGCTTTCTTT. Protein sequence: CASSAPLQGSTEAFF. This chain links TRBV19 with TRBJ1-1; weak D call: TRBD1 (6 bases). Germline V CDR1 and CDR2: LNHDA, SQIVND (reference sequence). CDR3 size: 15 residues. V dropped 5 bases and J dropped 4 bases, with 17 bases sitting between them.

The rearrangement joins TRBV6-5 to TRBJ2-7; TRBD1 aligns across 8 bases. The V gene end was trimmed by 6 bases and the J gene end by 2 bases; junction bases not matched to a gene: 6. Germline assignment: CDR1 MNHEY and CDR2 SVGAGI. The CDR3 is 14 residues long. Here the CDR3 reads CASSATGGTYEQYF. The CDR3 DNA sequence: TGTGCCAGCAGCGCCACAGGGGGGACCTACGAGCAGTACTTC.

This chain connects TRBV5-1 to TRBJ2-7; TRBD2 aligns across 8 bases. The CDR3 runs 15 residues. Germline CDR1 and CDR2: SGHRS and YFSETQ. With 3 bases clipped from V and 3 bases from J, the junction kept 8 bases outside the gene matches. Here the CDR3 reads CASSSLGAGGYEQYF. CDR3 DNA sequence: TGCGCCAGCAGCTCCCTCGGTGCGGGAGGCTACGAGCAGTACTTC. The full variable domain, its missing parts supplied by reference TRBV5-1 and TRBJ2-7, is KAGVTQTPRYLIKTRGQQVTLSCSPISGHRSVSWYQQTPGQGLQFLFEYFSETQRNKGNFPGRFSGRQFSNSRSEMNVSTLELGDSALYLCASSSLGAGGYEQYFGPGTRLTVT.

The chain recombines TRBV14 with TRBJ2-1, with 9 bases aligning to TRBD2. The CDR3 loop spans 14 amino acids. CDR1 is SGHDN and CDR2 is FVKESK in the germline V gene. J lost 5 bases, V lost 4 bases, and 3 bases had no gene match. The CDR3 region is CASSLGLADNEQFF. In DNA form, the CDR3 reads TGTGCCAGCAGCCTGGGACTAGCCGACAATGAGCAGTTCTTC.

This chain connects TRBV5-8 to TRBJ1-2, with 10 positions matching TRBD1. Trimming at V came to 4 bases and at J to 1 base, leaving 7 bases not matched to a gene. Per germline, CDR1 SGHTS and CDR2 YDEGEE. The CDR3 is 16 amino acids. CDR3 nucleotide sequence: TGTGCCAGCAGCCCTGCCGGGACAGGGGTTAACTATGGCTACACCTTC. Translating gives CASSPAGTGVNYGYTF.

The chain has TRBV28 and TRBJ1-4; D might be TRBD1 (6 bases). CDR3 size: 13 residues. CDR1 and CDR2 from the germline V gene are MDHEN and SYDVKM. Trimming shortened V by 10 bases and J by 7 bases, and 16 bases separated the two germline ends. The chain's CDR3 is CATVRGYGEKLFF. The CDR3, as DNA: TGTGCCACCGTCAGGGGATATGGTGAAAAACTGTTTTTT.

This clone was recorded only once. The genes are TRBV6-5 and TRBJ2-1; a possible D gene is TRBD1 (5 bases). The CDR3 spans 15 residues. The V gene lost 6 bases and the J gene lost 2 bases, with 14 bases spanning the gap. The germline V gene encodes CDR1 MNHEY and CDR2 SVGAGI. CDR3 DNA sequence: TGTGCCAGCAGCCTTCAGGGTGCCCCCTACAATGAGCAGTTCTTC. Residues: CASSLQGAPYNEQFF.

The chain joins TRBV6-6 to TRBJ2-7, with TRBD1 identical over 12 bases. This CDR3 has 14 residues. V lost 8 bases, J lost 8 bases, and 10 bases stayed unmatched. The germline gives CDR1 MNHNY, CDR2 SVGAGI (reference sequence). CDR3 bases: TGTGCCAGCTGCTACGGGACAGGGGGCTGTAAGCAGTACTTC. Its translation: CASCYGTGGCKQYF.

This chain connects TRBV7-9 to TRBJ2-7; perhaps TRBD1 as D (6 bases). CDR1 and CDR2 (germline): SEHNR, FQNEAQ (reference sequence). V was pared by 5 bases and J by 0 bases, with 11 bases between. The CDR3 sequence is 14 residues long. CDR3 in amino acids: CASSPEGGSYEQYF. CDR3 DNA sequence: TGTGCCAGCAGCCCCGAAGGGGGCTCCTACGAGCAGTACTTC.

The chain's CDR3 is CASSLAGGGETQYF. DNA of the CDR3: TGTGCCAGCAGCCTTGCGGGCGGGGGAGAGACCCAGTACTTC. The chain carries TRBV11-1 and TRBJ2-5, with 7 positions matching TRBD2. Germline CDR1 and CDR2: SGHAT and FQDESV (reference sequence). V was clipped by 5 bases and J by 4 bases; unmatched bases: 7. The CDR3 length is 14 residues.

This clone was observed a few times. The chain recombines TRBV6-5 with TRBJ1-5; tentative D call: TRBD1 (5 bases). From germline, CDR1 is MNHEY and CDR2 SVGAGI. The CDR3 loop spans 14 amino acids. V was cut by 7 bases and J by 10 bases, with 20 bases left in between. The CDR3 bases are TGTGCCAGCACCCCCACCCGGGGGACCCTTCCCCAGCATTTT. Translated, it gives CASTPTRGTLPQHF.

This sequence joins TRBV21-1 and TRBJ2-1; the table's D call of TRBD2 was not tested on the DNA. TRBV21-1 is assigned pseudogene status. The CDR3 has 16 amino acids. DNA for the CDR3: TGTGCCAGCAGCGCAAGAGGGCAGCCAAGGTCCAATGAGCAGTTCTTC. This encodes CASSARGQPRSNEQFF.

The V and J genes are TRBV30 and TRBJ1-3; 7 bases are a match to TRBD1. The germline V gene encodes CDR1 GTSNPN and CDR2 SVGIG (reference sequence). J lost 3 bases, V lost 0 bases, and 2 bases had no gene match. The CDR3 is made up of 14 amino acids. CDR3 sequence (DNA): TGTGCCTGGAGTGTTGGGGACAGTGGAAACACCATATATTTT. Translating gives CAWSVGDSGNTIYF.

CDR3 DNA: TGCGCCAGCAGCTTGGAAGGGAGGGATGGCTACACCTTC. Its translation is CASSLEGRDGYTF. The V and J genes are TRBV5-1 and TRBJ1-2; D gene unclear. Germline lookup yields CDR1 SGHRS and CDR2 YFSETQ. This CDR3 spans 13 amino acids. The V and J ends lost 0 bases and 6 bases respectively, with 9 bases between them.

Turning to this clone: Other DNA variants within this sample encode the same CDR3. The chain employs TRBV7-9 and TRBJ1-2; D remains ambiguous. V lost 3 bases and J lost 1, with 6 bases in between. Looked up from germline, CDR1 is SEHNR and CDR2 is FQNEAQ (reference sequence). This CDR3 spans 13 amino acids. The CDR3: CASSLNSNYGYTF. The CDR3 nucleotides are TGTGCCAGCAGCTTGAACAGTAACTATGGCTACACCTTC.

The rearrangement links TRBV5-4 to TRBJ2-3; possibly TRBD2 for D (7 bases). The length of the CDR3 is 15 residues. V shed 3 bases and J shed 4 bases, with 15 bases lying between them. Germline V gene data show CDR1 as SGHNT and CDR2 as YYREEE (reference sequence). The CDR3 sequence is CASSSRTGGPDTQYF. The CDR3 DNA is TGTGCCAGCAGCTCGAGGACGGGGGGCCCAGATACGCAGTATTTT.

The chain combines TRBV14 with TRBJ2-6, with D unclear. V lost 0 bases, J lost 0 bases, and 6 bases lay in between. Looked up from germline, CDR1 is SGHDN and CDR2 is FVKESK. This CDR3 spans 16 amino acids. The CDR3 loop is CASSQEAGSGANVLTF. The CDR3 bases are TGTGCCAGCAGCCAAGAAGCCGGCTCTGGGGCCAACGTCCTGACTTTC.

This chain uses TRBV28 with TRBJ2-2; 8 bases fit TRBD2. CDR1 is MDHEN and CDR2 is SYDVKM in the germline V gene. This CDR3 has 16 amino acids. V lost 8 bases and J lost 7; bases outside the gene matches: 15. The CDR3: CASGLPRGGKVGELFF. The CDR3 nucleotides read TGTGCCAGCGGCTTACCCCGGGGGGGCAAGGTCGGGGAGCTGTTTTTT. The full variable domain, rest sourced from reference TRBV28 and TRBJ2-2, is DVKVTQSSRYLVKRTGEKVFLECVQDMDHENMFWYRQDPGLGLRLIYFSYDVKMKEKGDIPEGYSVSREKKERFSLILESASTNQTSMYLCASGLPRGGKVGELFFGEGSRLTVL.

This clone was detected only once. The rearrangement links TRBV2 to TRBJ2-7, with 7 nucleotides matching TRBD2. The CDR3 contains 12 residues. J was trimmed by 7 bases and V by 8 bases; bases with no gene match: 8. Germline V gene lookup returns CDR1 SNHLY and CDR2 FYNNEI. In DNA form, the CDR3 reads TGTGCCAGCGGGCAGGGACTAAGGGAGCAGTACTTC. Its translation: CASGQGLREQYF. Complete variable domain (other parts from reference TRBV2 and TRBJ2-7): EPEVTQTPSHQVTQMGQEVILRCVPISNHLYFYWYRQILGQKVEFLVSFYNNEISEKSEIFDDQFSVERPDGSNFTLKIRSTKLEDSAMYFCASGQGLREQYFGPGTRLTVT.

CDR3 residues: CASSLSPGGGAREQYF. CDR3 coding DNA: TGTGCCAGCAGTTTATCGCCGGGCGGGGGGGCGCGTGAGCAGTACTTC. V and J are TRBV27 and TRBJ2-7, with TRBD2 identical over 9 bases. J gave up 7 bases and V 0 bases, and 10 bases lay outside the gene matches. This CDR3 comprises 16 residues. CDR1 is MNHEY and CDR2 is SMNVEV in the germline V gene (reference sequence).

The chain uses TRBV6-2 or TRBV6-3 and TRBJ2-7; 7 nucleotides match TRBD2. The length of the CDR3 is 14 residues. Germline V gives CDR1 MNHEY, CDR2 SVGEGT. Losses at the gene ends were 1 base for V and 3 bases for J; bases not matched to a gene: 3. In DNA, the CDR3 is TGTGCCAGCAGTTACTTGCGGGGGAACTACGAGCAGTACTTC. It yields the protein CASSYLRGNYEQYF.

A word on this clone: The sample has other DNA sequences that encode this CDR3 too. The V and J genes are TRBV12-3 or TRBV12-4 and TRBJ1-1; no clear D. Trimming stripped 2 bases from V and 2 bases from J, with 3 bases between. This CDR3 spans 12 amino acids. The CDR3 DNA reads TGTGCCAGCAGTTTACAAAACACTGAAGCTTTCTTT. It is translated as CASSLQNTEAFF.

The V and J genes are TRBV5-1 and TRBJ2-5; D might be TRBD2 (6 bases). The V gene's germline CDR1 is SGHRS and CDR2 YFSETQ. The V end was cut by 0 bases, the J end by 9 bases, with 12 bases between. The CDR3 sequence is 13 residues long. The CDR3 DNA is TGCGCCAGCAGCTTGGCCCCCGGGGAGGCCCAGTACTTC. It specifies CASSLAPGEAQYF.

The chain recombines TRBV9 with TRBJ1-3; 8 nucleotides match TRBD1. Trimming at V came to 2 bases and at J to 0 bases, leaving 13 bases not matched to a gene. The CDR3 has 19 amino acids. CDR1 and CDR2 from the germline V gene are SGDLS and YYNGEE. The CDR3 loop is CASSVRDRSFFSSGNTIYF. The DNA of the CDR3 is TGTGCCAGCAGCGTCCGGGACAGGTCCTTCTTCTCCTCTGGAAACACCATATATTTT.

This chain uses TRBV11-2 with TRBJ2-3; D possibly corresponds to TRBD2 (6 bases). Per germline, CDR1 SGHAT and CDR2 FQNNGV. This CDR3 contains 14 residues. V dropped 1 base and J dropped 4 bases, with 9 bases sitting between them. CDR3 region: CASSLGLEPDTQYF. The CDR3 DNA follows: TGTGCCAGCAGCTTAGGACTAGAGCCAGATACGCAGTATTTT.

The V gene is TRBV7-9, the J gene TRBJ2-2; 7 nucleotides agree with TRBD2. Germline V gene sequence: CDR1 SEHNR, CDR2 FQNEAQ (reference sequence). V shed 5 bases and J 0 bases; nucleotides not matched to a gene: 6. The CDR3 sequence is 16 residues long. CDR3 nucleotides: TGTGCCAGCAGCAGGGGAGGGAAATCGAACACCGGGGAGCTGTTTTTT. Its translation: CASSRGGKSNTGELFF.